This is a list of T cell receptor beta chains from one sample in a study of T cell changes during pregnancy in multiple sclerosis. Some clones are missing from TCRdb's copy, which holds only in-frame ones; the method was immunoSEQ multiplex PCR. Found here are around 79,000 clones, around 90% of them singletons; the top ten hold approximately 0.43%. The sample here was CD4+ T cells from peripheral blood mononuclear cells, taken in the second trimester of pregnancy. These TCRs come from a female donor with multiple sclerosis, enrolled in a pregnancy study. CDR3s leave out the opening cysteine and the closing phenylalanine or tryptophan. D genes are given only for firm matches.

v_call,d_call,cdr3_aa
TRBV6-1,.,ASSEITGQAF
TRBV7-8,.,ASSLVGTGRDEQF
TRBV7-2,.,ASSLSNQPQH
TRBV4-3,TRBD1,ASSQGRQGGRETQY
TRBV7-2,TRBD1,ASSPGQVIGGYT
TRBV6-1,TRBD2,ASSASGSFYEQY
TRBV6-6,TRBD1,ASSSRDRPNYGYT
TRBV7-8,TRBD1,ASSSSGQNYGYT
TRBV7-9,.,ASSLLKGRELVNTIY
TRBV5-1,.,ASSSFKFTSSEQY
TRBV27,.,ASHRWGGADEQY
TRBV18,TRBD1,ASSPGQGLNQPQH
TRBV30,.,AWSRENQPQH
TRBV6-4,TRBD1,AIPGQGKMSSPLH
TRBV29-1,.,SVGQLNTEAF
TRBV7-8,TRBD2,ASTLLAVEGTQY
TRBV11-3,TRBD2,ASSHGLAGSNEQF
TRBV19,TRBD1,ASSTHTGGAGNQPQH
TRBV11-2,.,ASSLGGIAGANVLT
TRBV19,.,ASSEVRGTATNEKLF
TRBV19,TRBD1,ASSTDRVRDGYT
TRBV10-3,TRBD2,AISESIAGTTDTQY
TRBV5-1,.,ASRPGLALSYEQY
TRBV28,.,ASSLVSEAF
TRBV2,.,ASSEAVEAASPEQF
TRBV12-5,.,ASGPPQGGTDTQY
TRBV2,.,ASSAVGGENSPLH
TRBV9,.,ASSVGPESRSPLH
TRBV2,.,ASKPTETNSPLH
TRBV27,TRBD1,ASSFLEGQGIYGYT
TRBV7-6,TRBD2,ASSPRTSASLIDNEQF
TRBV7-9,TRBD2,ASSSIAGGWYNEQF
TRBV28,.,ASSPYSTNYGYT
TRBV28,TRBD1,ASSSHAGTGYYEQY
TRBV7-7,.,ASSDPRMGAEPSGANVLT
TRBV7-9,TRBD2,ASSLLREGNIQY
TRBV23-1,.,AQSKRTLLSGANVLT
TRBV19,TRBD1,ASSIVAGTGHQPQH
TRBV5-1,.,ASSQGLSNYGYT
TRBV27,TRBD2,ASSSLAGLGEQY
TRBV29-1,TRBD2,SAMGGAGELF
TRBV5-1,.,ASGETNYGYT
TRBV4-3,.,ASSQDNSEAF
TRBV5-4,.,ASSPEGPRYTQY
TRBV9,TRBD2,ASSVGGTSGSPEQY
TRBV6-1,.,ASSEVGGKLY
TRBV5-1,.,ASSLAGQSTDTQY
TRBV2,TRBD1,AGTGSTNEKLF
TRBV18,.,ASTTGESFNQPQH
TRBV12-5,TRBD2,ASGFPQPLAGDYNEQF
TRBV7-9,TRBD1,ASSLGQANEKLF
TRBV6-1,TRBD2,ASSGLAASSYNEQF
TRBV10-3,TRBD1,AISDNRGRDYEQY
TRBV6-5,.,ASSYSGGNNSPLH
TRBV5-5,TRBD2,ASSLVGGSAYNEQF